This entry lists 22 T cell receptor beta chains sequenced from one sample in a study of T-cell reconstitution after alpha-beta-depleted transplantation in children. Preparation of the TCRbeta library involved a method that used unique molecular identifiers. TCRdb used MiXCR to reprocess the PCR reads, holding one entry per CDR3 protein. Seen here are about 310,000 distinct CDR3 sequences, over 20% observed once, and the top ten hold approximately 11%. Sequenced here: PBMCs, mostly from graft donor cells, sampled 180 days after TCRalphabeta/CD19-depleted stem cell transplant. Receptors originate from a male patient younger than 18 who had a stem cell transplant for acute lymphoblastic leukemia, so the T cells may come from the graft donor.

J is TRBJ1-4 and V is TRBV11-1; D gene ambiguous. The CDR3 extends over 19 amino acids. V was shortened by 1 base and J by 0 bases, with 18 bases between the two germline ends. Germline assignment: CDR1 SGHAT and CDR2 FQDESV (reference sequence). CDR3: CASSLGRTVRSSTNEKLFF. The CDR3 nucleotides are TGTGCCAGCAGCTTAGGGAGGACGGTACGCTCTTCAACTAATGAAAAACTGTTTTTT.

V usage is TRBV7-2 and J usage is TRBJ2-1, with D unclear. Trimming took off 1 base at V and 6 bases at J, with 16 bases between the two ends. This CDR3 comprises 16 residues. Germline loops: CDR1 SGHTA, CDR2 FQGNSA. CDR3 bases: TGTGCCAGCAGCTTAGTATTCTATGGTGGAACCAATGAGCAGTTCTTC. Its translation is CASSLVFYGGTNEQFF.

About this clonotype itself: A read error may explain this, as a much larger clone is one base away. As DNA, the CDR3 is TGTGCCAGCAGCCCCCTAACGGAGGGGCCCTACGAGCAGTACTTC. Residues: CASSPLTEGPYEQYF. This chain joins TRBV7-6 and TRBJ2-7; TRBD2 might be the D (6 bases). This CDR3 is built from 15 residues. The V end was cut by 5 bases, the J end by 2 bases, with 16 bases between. Germline V gives CDR1 SGHVS, CDR2 FNYEAQ.

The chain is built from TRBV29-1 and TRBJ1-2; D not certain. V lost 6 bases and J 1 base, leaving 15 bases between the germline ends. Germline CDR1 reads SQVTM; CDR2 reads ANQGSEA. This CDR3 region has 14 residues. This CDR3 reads CSVPRLSDNYGYTF. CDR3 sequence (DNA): TGCAGCGTACCCCGGCTAAGTGATAACTATGGCTACACCTTC.

This CDR3 is CASSFTGRRYEQYF. In DNA form, the CDR3 reads TGCGCCAGCAGCTTCACAGGTAGGCGGTACGAGCAGTACTTC. V and J are TRBV5-1 and TRBJ2-7; possible D gene TRBD1, 5 bases. The V end was cut by 2 bases, the J end by 4 bases, with 13 bases between. Germline-derived CDR1 and CDR2 are SGHRS and YFSETQ. The CDR3 consists of 14 residues.

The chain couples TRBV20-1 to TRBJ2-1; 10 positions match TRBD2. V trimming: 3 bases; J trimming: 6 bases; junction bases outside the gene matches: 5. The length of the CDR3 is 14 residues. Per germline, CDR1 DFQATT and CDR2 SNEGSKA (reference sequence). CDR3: CSARGSGRINEQFF. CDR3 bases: TGCAGTGCTAGGGGTAGCGGGAGGATCAATGAGCAGTTCTTC.

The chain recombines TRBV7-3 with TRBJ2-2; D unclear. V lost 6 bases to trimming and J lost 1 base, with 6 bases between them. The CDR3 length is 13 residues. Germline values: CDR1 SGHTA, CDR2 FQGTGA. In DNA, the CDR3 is TGTGCCAGCAGGGAGCGGAACACCGGGGAGCTGTTTTTT. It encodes CASRERNTGELFF.

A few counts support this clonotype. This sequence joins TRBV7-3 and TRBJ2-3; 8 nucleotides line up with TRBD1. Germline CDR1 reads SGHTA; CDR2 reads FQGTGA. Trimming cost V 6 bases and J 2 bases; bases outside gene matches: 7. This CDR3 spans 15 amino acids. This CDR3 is CASSDGQGSTDTQYF. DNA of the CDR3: TGTGCCAGCAGTGACGGACAGGGCTCCACAGATACGCAGTATTTT. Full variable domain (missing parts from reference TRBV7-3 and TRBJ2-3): GAGVSQTPSNKVTEKGKYVELRCDPISGHTALYWYRQSLGQGPEFLIYFQGTGAADDSGLPNDRFFAVRPEGSVSTLKIQRTERGDSAVYLCASSDGQGSTDTQYFGPGTRLTVL.

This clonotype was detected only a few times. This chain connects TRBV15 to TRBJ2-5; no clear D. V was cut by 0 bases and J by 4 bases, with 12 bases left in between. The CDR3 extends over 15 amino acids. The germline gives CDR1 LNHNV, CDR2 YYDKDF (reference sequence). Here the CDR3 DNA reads TGTGCCACCAGCAGAGAGTTTCGGGCGAGAGAGACCCAGTACTTC. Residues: CATSREFRARETQYF.

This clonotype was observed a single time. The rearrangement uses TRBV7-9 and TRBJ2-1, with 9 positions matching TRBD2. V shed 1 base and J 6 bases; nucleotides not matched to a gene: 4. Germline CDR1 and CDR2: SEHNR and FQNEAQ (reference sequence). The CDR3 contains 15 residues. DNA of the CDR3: TGTGCCAGCAGCTTAGGCGGACTAGCGCGCAATGAGCAGTTCTTC. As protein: CASSLGGLARNEQFF.

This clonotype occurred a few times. CDR3 nucleotides: TGTGCCAGCAGCCAAGAAGTCGGGAATGAGCAGTTCTTC. Amino acids: CASSQEVGNEQFF. The J gene is TRBJ2-1, the V gene TRBV14; D is uncertain. Germline CDR1 and CDR2: SGHDN and FVKESK. The CDR3 runs to 13 residues. Trimming removed 0 bases from V and 7 bases from J, with 7 bases in between. The full variable domain, in which reference TRBV14 and TRBJ2-1 provide the parts outside the CDR3, is EAGVTQFPSHSVIEKGQTVTLRCDPISGHDNLYWYRRVMGKEIKFLLHFVKESKQDESGMPNNRFLAERTGGTYSTLKVQPAELEDSGVYFCASSQEVGNEQFFGPGTRLTVL.

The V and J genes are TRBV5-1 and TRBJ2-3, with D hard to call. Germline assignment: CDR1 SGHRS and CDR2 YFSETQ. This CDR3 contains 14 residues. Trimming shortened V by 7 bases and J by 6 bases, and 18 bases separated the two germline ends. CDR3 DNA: TGCGCCAGCGCCTACCGGACGACACAGGATACGCAGTATTTT. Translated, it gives CASAYRTTQDTQYF.

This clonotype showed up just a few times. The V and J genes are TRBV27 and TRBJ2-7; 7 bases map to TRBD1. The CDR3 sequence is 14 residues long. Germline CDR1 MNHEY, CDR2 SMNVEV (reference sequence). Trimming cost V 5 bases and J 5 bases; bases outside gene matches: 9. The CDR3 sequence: CASSRRGWVDEQYF. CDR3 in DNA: TGTGCCAGCAGTCGCAGGGGGTGGGTGGACGAGCAGTACTTC.

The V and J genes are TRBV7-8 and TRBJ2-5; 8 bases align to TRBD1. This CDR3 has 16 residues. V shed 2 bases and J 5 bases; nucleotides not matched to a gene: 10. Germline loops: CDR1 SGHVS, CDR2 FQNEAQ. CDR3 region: CASSLSGQGAQETQYF. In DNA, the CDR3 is TGTGCCAGCAGCTTAAGTGGGCAGGGGGCGCAGGAGACCCAGTACTTC. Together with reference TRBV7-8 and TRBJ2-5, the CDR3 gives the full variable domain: GAGVSQSPRYKVAKRGQDVALRCDPISGHVSLFWYQQALGQGPEFLTYFQNEAQLDKSGLPSDRFFAERPEGSVSTLKIQRTQQEDSAVYLCASSLSGQGAQETQYFGPGTRLLVL.

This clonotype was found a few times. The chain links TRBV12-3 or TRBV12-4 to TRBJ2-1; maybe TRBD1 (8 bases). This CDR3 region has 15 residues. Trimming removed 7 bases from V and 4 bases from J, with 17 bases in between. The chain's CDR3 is CASKAGQAPYNEQFF. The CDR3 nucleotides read TGTGCCAGCAAAGCGGGACAGGCTCCTTACAATGAGCAGTTCTTC.

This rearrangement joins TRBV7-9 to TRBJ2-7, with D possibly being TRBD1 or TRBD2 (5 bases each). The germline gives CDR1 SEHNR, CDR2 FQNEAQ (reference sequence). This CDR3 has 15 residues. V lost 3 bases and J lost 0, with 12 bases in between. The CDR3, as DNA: TGTGCCAGCAGCTTGGGGGACGCCCCCTCCTACGAGCAGTACTTC. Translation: CASSLGDAPSYEQYF. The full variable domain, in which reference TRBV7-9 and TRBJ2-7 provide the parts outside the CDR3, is DTGVSQNPRHKITKRGQNVTFRCDPISEHNRLYWYRQTLGQGPEFLTYFQNEAQLEKSRLLSDRFSAERPKGSFSTLEIQRTEQGDSAMYLCASSLGDAPSYEQYFGPGTRLTVT.

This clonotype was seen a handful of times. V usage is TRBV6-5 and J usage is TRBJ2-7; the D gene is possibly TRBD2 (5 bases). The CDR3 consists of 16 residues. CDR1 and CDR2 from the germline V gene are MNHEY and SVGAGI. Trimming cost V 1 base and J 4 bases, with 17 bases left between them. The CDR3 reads CASSYFLGGSRYEQYF. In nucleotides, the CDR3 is TGTGCCAGCAGTTACTTCCTTGGTGGGAGTCGGTACGAGCAGTACTTC.

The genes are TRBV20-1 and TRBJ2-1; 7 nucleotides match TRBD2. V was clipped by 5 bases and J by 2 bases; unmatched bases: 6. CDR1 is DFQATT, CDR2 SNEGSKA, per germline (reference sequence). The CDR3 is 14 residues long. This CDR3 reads CSASASGPYNEQFF. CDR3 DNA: TGCAGTGCTTCGGCTAGCGGACCCTACAATGAGCAGTTCTTC.

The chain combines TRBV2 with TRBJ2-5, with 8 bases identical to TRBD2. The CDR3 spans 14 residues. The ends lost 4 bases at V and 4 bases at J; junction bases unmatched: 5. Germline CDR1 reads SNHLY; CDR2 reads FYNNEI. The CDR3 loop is CASSAGTRGETQYF. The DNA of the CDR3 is TGTGCCAGCAGTGCCGGGACTAGGGGAGAGACCCAGTACTTC.

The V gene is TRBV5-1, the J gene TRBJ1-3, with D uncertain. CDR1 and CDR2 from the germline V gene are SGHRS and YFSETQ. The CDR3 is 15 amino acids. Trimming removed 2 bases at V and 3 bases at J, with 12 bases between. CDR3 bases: TGCGCCAGCAGCTTTGAGGTCCTGGGTGGAAACACCATATATTTT. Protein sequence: CASSFEVLGGNTIYF. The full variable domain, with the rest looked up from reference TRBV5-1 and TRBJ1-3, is KAGVTQTPRYLIKTRGQQVTLSCSPISGHRSVSWYQQTPGQGLQFLFEYFSETQRNKGNFPGRFSGRQFSNSRSEMNVSTLELGDSALYLCASSFEVLGGNTIYFGEGSWLTVV.

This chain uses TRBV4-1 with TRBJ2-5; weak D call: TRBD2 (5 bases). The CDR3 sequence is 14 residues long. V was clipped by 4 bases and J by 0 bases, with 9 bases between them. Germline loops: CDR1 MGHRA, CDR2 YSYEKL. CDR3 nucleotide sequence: TGCGCCAGCAGCCTCGAGCGGAACCAAGAGACCCAGTACTTC. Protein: CASSLERNQETQYF.

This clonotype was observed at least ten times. This CDR3 is CATSRVDYQETQYF. CDR3 coding DNA: TGTGCCACCAGCAGAGTAGACTACCAAGAGACCCAGTACTTC. J is TRBJ2-5 and V is TRBV15; unclear D gene. CDR3 length equals 14 residues. In germline, CDR1 is LNHNV, CDR2 YYDKDF (reference sequence). Trimming removed 1 base at V and 0 bases at J, with 6 bases between.